This T cell receptor (beta chain) is from a study of CD8 T cells in Susac syndrome (dated by TCRdb to between 2018 and 2020). Broadly, across the study: Among the sequenced Susac syndrome patients, more than 5 had clinically active disease and about 8 were in clinical remission. At blood withdrawal, Susac syndrome patients were either therapy-naive, taking corticosteroids (in some cases with IVIg as well), or taking IVIg alone. Repertoire sequencing was used to test whether CD8+ T cell activation and differentiation in Susac syndrome was antigen driven. Clonality of the CD8+ T cell repertoire was compared between over 10 healthy donors, 14 Susac syndrome patients and 15 or so multiple sclerosis patients. General study outcomes and caveats: The study acknowledged that relatively few individuals were included in the TCR sequencing and HLA analysis. Approximately 17 Susac-specific public clones were identified in the total CD8+ repertoire, and four to six Susac-specific public clones were identified in the CD8+ TEMRA repertoire. Clonal expansion was seen in Susac syndrome CD8+ repertoires, peaking in CD8+ TEMRA cells and being greater in clinically active patients than in remitting ones.

Peripheral blood CD8+ and CD4+ T cells from healthy donors, Susac syndrome patients and multiple sclerosis patients were profiled by high-throughput TCR beta sequencing. The Susac syndrome patients fulfilled recently defined diagnostic criteria for definite or probable disease. Bulk CD8+ and CD4+ T cells were purified by magnetic negative isolation, while CD8+ TEMRA cells were enriched using FACS. Blood was collected in EDTA tubes and processed within 24 hours, with PBMCs isolated through density gradient centrifugation. PBMCs intended for TCR sequencing were frozen in liquid nitrogen and were later thawed in a 37 degrees C water bath. A purity of at least 90% was achieved for sorted or isolated CD4+, CD8+ and CD8+ TEMRA cells. V has 5 bases trimmed and J has 10 bases trimmed; junction bases matching no gene number 10. The CDR3, cysteine through phenylalanine, is 13 amino acids long. Solely the CDR3 DNA is kept, with 39 bases framed from the first base. CDR1 and CDR2 were assigned from the germline V gene as SGHTA and FQGTGA.

This clonotype was seen only once. Its antigen is not yet known. No base qualities exist here, and no much larger clone lies one base off it. A single read makes a weak case. RNA was extracted using the RNeasy kit, and roughly 0.45 to 1 microgram was reverse transcribed with random hexamers. The immunoSEQ multiplex PCR assay, which covers 54 Vbeta and 13 Jbeta segments, was used to amplify TCR beta CDR3 regions. PCR amplification bias was corrected by using a synthetic template baseline for primer optimization and computational correction. In the authors' own workflow: Reads were annotated to V, D and J genes according to IMGT and were analyzed with immunoSEQ Analyzer, with only productive sequences retained. Clonality was computed as one minus Shannon entropy normalized by log2 of the number of productive unique sequences. Public and private clones were assessed among the 100 most prevalent clones of each patient and control. Susac-specific clones were defined as absent from healthy and MS cohorts, over a thousand published viral clones and other ImmuneACCESS disease sequences. TCRdb handled the public reads itself, with Q25 trimming in fastp and clone calling in MiXCR, and kept productive beta chains. Every distinct CDR3 protein forms one entry, paired with its most common genes and DNA. TCRdb's processing, not the authors', yielded these V and J calls. The sample includes about 140,000 distinct CDR3 sequences, with approximately 95% observed a single time. The ten largest clones capture approximately 0.17% of the sample.

Material for sequencing was CD8+ T cells from PBMCs. The sequence was obtained from a human donor with Susac syndrome. The rearranged chain carries TRBV7-3 and TRBJ1-1; 7 central nucleotides agree with TRBD1. The sequenced DNA: TGTGCCAGCAGCCCAGGGGGGGCCAGGGGAGCTTTCTTT. Its protein is CASSPGGARGAFF.